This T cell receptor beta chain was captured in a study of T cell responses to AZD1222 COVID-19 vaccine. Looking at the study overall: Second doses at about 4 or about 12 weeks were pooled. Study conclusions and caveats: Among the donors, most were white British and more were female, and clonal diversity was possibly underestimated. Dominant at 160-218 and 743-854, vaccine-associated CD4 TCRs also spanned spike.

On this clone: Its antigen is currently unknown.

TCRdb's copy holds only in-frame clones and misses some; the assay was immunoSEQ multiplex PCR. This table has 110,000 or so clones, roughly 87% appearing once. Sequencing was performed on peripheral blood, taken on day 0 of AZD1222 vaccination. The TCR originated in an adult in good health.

The CDR3 DNA follows: TGTGCCATCAGCACAGGACTAAGGGACACTGAAGCTTTCTTT. Translating it yields CAISTGLRDTEAFF. This chain uses TRBV10-3 with TRBJ1-1, with D tentatively TRBD1 (5 bases). Germline V gene sequence: CDR1 ENHRY, CDR2 SYGVKD. The CDR3 totals 14 residues. Trimming cost V 6 bases and J 3 bases, with 14 bases left between them.